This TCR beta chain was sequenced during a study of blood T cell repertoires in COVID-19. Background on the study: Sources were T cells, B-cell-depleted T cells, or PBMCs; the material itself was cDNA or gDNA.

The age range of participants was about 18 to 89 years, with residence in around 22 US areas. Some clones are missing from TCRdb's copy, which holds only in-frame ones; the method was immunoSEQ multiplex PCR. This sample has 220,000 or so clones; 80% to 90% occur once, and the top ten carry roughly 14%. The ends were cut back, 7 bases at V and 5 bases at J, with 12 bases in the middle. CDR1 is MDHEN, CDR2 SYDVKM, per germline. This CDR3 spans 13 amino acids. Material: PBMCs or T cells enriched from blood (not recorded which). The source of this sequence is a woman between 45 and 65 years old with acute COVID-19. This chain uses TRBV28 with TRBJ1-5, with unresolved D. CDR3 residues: CASTLGIYQPQHF. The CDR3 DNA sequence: TGTGCCAGCACCCTTGGCATTTATCAGCCCCAGCATTTT. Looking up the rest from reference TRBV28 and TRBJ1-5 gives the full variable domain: DVKVTQSSRYLVKRTGEKVFLECVQDMDHENMFWYRQDPGLGLRLIYFSYDVKMKEKGDIPEGYSVSREKKERFSLILESASTNQTSMYLCASTLGIYQPQHFGDGTRLSIL.